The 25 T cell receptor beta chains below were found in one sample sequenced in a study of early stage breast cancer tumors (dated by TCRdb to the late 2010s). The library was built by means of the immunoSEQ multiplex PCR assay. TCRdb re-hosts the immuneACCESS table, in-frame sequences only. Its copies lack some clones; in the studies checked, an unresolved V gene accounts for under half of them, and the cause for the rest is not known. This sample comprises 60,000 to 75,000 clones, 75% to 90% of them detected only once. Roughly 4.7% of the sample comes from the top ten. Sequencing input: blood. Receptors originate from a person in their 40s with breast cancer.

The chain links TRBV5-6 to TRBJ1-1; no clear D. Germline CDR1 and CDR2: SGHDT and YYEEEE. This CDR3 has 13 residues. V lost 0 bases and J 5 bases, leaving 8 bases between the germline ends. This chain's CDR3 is CASSLGQPTEAFF. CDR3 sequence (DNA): TGTGCCAGCAGCTTGGGACAACCTACTGAAGCTTTCTTT.

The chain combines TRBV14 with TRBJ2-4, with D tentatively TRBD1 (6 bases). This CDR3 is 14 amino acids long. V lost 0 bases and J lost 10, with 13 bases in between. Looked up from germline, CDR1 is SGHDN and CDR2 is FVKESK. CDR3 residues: CASSQDRHRDIQYF. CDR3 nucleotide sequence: TGTGCCAGCAGCCAAGATCGGCACAGGGATATTCAGTACTTC. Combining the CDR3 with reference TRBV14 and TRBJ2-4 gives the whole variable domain EAGVTQFPSHSVIEKGQTVTLRCDPISGHDNLYWYRRVMGKEIKFLLHFVKESKQDESGMPNNRFLAERTGGTYSTLKVQPAELEDSGVYFCASSQDRHRDIQYFGAGTRLSVL.

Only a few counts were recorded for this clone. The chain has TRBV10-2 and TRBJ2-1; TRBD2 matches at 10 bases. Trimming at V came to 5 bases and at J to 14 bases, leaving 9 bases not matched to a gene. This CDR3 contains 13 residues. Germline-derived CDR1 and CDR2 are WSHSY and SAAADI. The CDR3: CASSHNALAGEFF. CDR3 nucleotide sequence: TGCGCCAGCAGTCATAATGCTCTAGCGGGGGAGTTCTTC.

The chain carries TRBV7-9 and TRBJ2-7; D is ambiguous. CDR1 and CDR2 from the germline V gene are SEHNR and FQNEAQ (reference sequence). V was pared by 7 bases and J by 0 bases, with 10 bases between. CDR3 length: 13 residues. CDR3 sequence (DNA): TGTGCCAGCACAAAGGACGACTCCTACGAGCAGTACTTC. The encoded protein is CASTKDDSYEQYF.

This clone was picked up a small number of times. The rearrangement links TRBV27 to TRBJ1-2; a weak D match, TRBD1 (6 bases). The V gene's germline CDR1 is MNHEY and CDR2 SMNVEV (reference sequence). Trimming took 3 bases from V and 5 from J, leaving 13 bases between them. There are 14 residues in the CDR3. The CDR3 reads CASSFTDRQYGYTF. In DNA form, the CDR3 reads TGTGCCAGCAGTTTCACGGACAGACAGTATGGCTACACCTTC.

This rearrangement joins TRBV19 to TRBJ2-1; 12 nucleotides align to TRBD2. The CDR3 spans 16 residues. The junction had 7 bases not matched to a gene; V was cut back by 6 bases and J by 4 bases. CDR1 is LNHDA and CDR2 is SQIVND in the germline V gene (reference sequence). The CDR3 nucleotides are TGTGCCAGTAGGCCGCTGGGACTAGCGGGTTACAATGAGCAGTTCTTC. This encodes CASRPLGLAGYNEQFF.

The CDR3: CASSQGLTGFNEAFF. CDR3 bases: TGCGCCAGCAGCCAAGGTCTAACAGGATTTAACGAAGCTTTCTTT. The chain has TRBV4-1 and TRBJ1-1; D possibly corresponds to TRBD1 (5 bases). V shed 1 base and J shed 8 bases, with 17 bases lying between them. Per the germline V gene, CDR1 is MGHRA and CDR2 is YSYEKL. The CDR3 runs 15 residues.

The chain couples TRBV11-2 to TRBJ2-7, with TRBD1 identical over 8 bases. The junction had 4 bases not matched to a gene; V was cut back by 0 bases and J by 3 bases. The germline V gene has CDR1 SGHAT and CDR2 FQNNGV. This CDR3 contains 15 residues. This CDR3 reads CASSLEDRVYYEQYF. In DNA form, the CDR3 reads TGTGCCAGCAGCTTAGAGGACAGGGTCTACTACGAGCAGTACTTC. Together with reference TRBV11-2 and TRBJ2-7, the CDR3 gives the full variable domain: EAGVAQSPRYKIIEKRQSVAFWCNPISGHATLYWYQQILGQGPKLLIQFQNNGVVDDSQLPKDRFSAERLKGVDSTLKIQPAKLEDSAVYLCASSLEDRVYYEQYFGPGTRLTVT.

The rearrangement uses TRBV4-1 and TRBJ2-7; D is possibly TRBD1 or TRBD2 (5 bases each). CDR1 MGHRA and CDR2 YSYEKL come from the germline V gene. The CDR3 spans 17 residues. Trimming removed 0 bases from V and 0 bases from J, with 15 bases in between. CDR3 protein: CASSQERDDRLSYEQYF. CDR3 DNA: TGCGCCAGCAGCCAAGAGAGGGATGACAGACTCTCCTACGAGCAGTACTTC.

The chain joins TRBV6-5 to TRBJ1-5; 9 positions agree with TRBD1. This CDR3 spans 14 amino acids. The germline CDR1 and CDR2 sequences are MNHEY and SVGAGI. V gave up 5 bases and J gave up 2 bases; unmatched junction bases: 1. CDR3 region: CASSTGGGNQPQHF. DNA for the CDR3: TGTGCCAGCAGTACAGGGGGCGGCAATCAGCCCCAGCATTTT.

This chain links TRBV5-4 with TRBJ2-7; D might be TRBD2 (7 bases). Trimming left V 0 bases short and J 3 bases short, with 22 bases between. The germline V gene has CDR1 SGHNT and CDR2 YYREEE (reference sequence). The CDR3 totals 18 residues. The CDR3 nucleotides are TGTGCCAGCAGCTTGGGCAGAGGGGGGGCTTTGGGTAACTACGAGCAGTACTTC. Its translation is CASSLGRGGALGNYEQYF.

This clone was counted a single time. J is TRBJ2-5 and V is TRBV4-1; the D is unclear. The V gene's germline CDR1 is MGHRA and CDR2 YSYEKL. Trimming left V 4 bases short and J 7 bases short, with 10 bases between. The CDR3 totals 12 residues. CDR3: CASSPSPGTQYF. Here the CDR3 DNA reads TGCGCCAGCAGCCCCTCCCCGGGGACCCAGTACTTC.

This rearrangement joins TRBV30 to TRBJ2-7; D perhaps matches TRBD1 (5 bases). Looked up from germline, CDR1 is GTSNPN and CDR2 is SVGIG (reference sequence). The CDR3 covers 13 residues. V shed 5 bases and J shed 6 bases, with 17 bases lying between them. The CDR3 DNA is TGTGCCTGGGCCGGCAGGGTTATTTCCGAGCAGTACTTC. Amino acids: CAWAGRVISEQYF.

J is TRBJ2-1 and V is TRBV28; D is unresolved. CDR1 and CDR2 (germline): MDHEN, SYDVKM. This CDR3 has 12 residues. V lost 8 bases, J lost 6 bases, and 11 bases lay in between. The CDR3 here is CASGLGFNEQFF. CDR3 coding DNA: TGTGCCAGCGGCCTGGGGTTCAATGAGCAGTTCTTC. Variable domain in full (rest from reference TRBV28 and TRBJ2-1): DVKVTQSSRYLVKRTGEKVFLECVQDMDHENMFWYRQDPGLGLRLIYFSYDVKMKEKGDIPEGYSVSREKKERFSLILESASTNQTSMYLCASGLGFNEQFFGPGTRLTVL.

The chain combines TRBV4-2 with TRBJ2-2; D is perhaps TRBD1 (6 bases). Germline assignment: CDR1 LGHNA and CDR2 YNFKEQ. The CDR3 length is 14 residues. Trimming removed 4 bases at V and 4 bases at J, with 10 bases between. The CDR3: CASSRQATTGELFF. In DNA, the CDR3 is TGTGCCAGCAGCCGACAGGCTACCACCGGGGAGCTGTTTTTT.

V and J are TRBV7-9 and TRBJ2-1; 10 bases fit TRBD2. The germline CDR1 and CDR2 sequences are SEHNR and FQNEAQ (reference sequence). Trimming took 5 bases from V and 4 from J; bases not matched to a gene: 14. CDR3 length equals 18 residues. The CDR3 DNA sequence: TGTGCCAGCAGCCCCACCCCAATTAGCGGGAGGCCTTACAATGAGCAGTTCTTC. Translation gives CASSPTPISGRPYNEQFF. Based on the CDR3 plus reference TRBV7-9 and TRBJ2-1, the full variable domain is DTGVSQNPRHKITKRGQNVTFRCDPISEHNRLYWYRQTLGQGPEFLTYFQNEAQLEKSRLLSDRFSAERPKGSFSTLEIQRTEQGDSAMYLCASSPTPISGRPYNEQFFGPGTRLTVL.

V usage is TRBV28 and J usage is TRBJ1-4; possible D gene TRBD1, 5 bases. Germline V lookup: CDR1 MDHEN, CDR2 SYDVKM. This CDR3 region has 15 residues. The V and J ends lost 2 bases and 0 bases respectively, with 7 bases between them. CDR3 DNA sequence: TGTGCCAGCAGTTTAGAAGGGGCAACTAATGAAAAACTGTTTTTT. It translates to CASSLEGATNEKLFF.

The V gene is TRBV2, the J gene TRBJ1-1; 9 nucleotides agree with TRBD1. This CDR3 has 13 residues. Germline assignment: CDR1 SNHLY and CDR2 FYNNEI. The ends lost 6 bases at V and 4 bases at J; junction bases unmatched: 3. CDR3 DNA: TGTGCCAGCAGGGACAGGGGTTCCACTGAAGCTTTCTTT. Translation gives CASRDRGSTEAFF.

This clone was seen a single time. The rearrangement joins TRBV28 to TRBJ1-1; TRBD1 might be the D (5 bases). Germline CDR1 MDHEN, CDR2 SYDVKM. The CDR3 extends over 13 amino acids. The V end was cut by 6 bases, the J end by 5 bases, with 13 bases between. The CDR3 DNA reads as TGTGCCAGCAGCCCAGGGAGAGGGACTGAAGCTTTCTTT. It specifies CASSPGRGTEAFF.

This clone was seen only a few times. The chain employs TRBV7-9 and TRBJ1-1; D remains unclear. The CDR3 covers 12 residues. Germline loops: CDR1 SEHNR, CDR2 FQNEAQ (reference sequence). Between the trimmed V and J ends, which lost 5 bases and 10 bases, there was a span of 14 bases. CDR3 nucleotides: TGTGCCAGCAGCCCGGCCCTTCTCGGAGCTTTCTTT. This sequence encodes CASSPALLGAFF.

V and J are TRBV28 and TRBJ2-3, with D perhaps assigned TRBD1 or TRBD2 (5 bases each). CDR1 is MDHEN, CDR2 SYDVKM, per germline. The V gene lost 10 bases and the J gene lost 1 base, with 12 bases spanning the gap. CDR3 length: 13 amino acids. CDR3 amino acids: CAIVGEGTDTQYF. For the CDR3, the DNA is TGTGCCATCGTGGGGGAAGGCACAGATACGCAGTATTTT.

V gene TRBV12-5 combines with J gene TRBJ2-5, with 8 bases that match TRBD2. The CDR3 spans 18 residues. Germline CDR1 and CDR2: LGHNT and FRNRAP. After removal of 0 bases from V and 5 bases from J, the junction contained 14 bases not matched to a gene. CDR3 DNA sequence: TGTGCTAGTGGTTTGGTACGACAGAAAGAGCGGGAGTGGGAGACCCAGTACTTC. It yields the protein CASGLVRQKEREWETQYF.

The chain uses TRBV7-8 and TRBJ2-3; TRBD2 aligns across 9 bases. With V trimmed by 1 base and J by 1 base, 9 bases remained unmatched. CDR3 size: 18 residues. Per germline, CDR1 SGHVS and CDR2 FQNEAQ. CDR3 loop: CASSLEYVSGSGTDTQYF. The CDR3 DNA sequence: TGTGCCAGCAGCTTAGAGTACGTTAGCGGGAGTGGCACAGATACGCAGTATTTT.

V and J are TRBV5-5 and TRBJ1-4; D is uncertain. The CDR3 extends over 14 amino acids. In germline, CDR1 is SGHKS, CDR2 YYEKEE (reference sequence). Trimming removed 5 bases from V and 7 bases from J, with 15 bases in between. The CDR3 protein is CASRPDMNVEKLFF. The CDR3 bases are TGTGCCAGCAGACCGGATATGAATGTTGAAAAACTGTTTTTT.

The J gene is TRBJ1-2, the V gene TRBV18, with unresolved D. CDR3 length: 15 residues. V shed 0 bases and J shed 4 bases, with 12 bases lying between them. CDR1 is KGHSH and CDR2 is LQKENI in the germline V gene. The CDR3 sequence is CASSPPDGSLYGYTF. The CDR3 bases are TGTGCCAGCTCACCACCGGACGGCAGTCTCTATGGCTACACCTTC.